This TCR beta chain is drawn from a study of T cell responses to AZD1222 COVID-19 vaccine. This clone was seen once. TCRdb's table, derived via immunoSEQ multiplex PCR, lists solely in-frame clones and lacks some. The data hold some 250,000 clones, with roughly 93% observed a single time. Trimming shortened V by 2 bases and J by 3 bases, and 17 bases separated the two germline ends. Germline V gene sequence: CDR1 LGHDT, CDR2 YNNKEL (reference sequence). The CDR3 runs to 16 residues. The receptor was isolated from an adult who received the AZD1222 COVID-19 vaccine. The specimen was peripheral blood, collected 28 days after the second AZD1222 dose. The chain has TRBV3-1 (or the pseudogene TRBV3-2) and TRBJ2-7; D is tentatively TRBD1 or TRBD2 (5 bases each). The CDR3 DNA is TGTGCCAGCAGCCAATTATGGGACGGTGGTTACTACGAGCAGTACTTC. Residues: CASSQLWDGGYYEQYF.